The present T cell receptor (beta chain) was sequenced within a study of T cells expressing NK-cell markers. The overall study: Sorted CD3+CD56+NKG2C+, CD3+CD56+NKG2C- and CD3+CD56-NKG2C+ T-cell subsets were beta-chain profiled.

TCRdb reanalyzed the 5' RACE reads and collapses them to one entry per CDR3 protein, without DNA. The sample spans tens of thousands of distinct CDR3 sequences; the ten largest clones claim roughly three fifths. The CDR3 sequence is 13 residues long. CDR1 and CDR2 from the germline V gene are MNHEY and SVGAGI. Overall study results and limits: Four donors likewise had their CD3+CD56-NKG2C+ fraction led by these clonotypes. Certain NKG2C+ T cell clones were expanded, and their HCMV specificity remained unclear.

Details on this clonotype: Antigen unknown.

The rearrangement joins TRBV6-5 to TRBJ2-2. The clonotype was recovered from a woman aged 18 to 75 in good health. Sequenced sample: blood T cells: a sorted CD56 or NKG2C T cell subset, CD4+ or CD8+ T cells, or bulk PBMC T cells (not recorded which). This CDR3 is CASTYRGTGELFF.